This T cell receptor beta chain was found in a study of T cell changes during pregnancy in multiple sclerosis. Only in-frame clones appear in the TCRdb table, and some are missing; sequencing was by immunoSEQ multiplex PCR. The sample has about 97,000 clones; 90% are singletons. This clone was seen only once. The germline CDR1 and CDR2 sequences are WSHSY and SAAADI. This CDR3 region has 15 residues. With 0 bases removed from V and 6 bases from J, the gap between germline ends came to 14 bases. Source: peripheral blood, taken in the second trimester of pregnancy. V usage is TRBV10-2 and J usage is TRBJ1-1, with D possibly TRBD1 on 5 matching bases. The origin of this receptor is a female donor in good health, enrolled as a control in a pregnancy study. Written as DNA, the CDR3 is TGCGCCAGCAGTGAGTCGAAGTTGGGGGGGGCTGAAGCTTTCTTT. Its protein is CASSESKLGGAEAFF.